This entry concerns a single T cell receptor (beta chain). Its antigen is still unknown. These data are taken from a study of T-cell reconstitution after alpha-beta-depleted transplantation in children. General study results and limits: Surviving recipient T cells and thymic progenitors underlay high day-60 TCRbeta diversity in some patients. Reportedly, alpha-beta T cells present about two months post-transplant originated from several hundred expanded clones of graft origin.

Unique molecular identifiers were incorporated during preparation of the TCRbeta library. In TCRdb, the PCR reads were re-called with MiXCR into one record per CDR3 protein. The table has approximately 500,000 distinct CDR3 sequences, roughly a tenth seen once. Looked up from germline, CDR1 is LGHNA and CDR2 is YSLEER. The V and J ends lost 2 bases and 5 bases respectively, with 10 bases between them. There are 15 residues in the CDR3. This specimen consisted of PBMCs, obtained before TCRalphabeta/CD19-depleted stem cell transplant. The chain has TRBV4-3 and TRBJ2-6; possibly TRBD2 for D (5 bases). The sequence derives from a child aged 2 to 10 with inherited bone marrow failure, due to receive a stem cell transplant. The CDR3 DNA reads as TGCGCCAGCAGCCAATCTAGCTTTAGGGCCAACGTCCTGACTTTC. Protein sequence: CASSQSSFRANVLTF.